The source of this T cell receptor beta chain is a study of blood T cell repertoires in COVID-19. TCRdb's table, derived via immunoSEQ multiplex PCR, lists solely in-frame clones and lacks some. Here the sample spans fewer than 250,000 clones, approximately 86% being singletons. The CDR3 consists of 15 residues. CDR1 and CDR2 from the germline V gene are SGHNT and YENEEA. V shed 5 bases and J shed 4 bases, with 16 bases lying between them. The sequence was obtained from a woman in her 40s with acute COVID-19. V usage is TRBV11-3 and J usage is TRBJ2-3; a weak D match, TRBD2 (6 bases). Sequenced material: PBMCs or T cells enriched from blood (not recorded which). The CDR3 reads CASSPGVAGSDTQYF. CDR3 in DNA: TGTGCCAGCAGCCCCGGGGTTGCGGGGTCAGATACGCAGTATTTT.